Following are 30 T cell receptor beta chains from one sample sequenced in a study of blood T cell repertoires in COVID-19. Only in-frame clones appear in the TCRdb table, and some are missing; sequencing was by immunoSEQ multiplex PCR. Of about 400,000 clones listed, around 89% were seen once; the top ten hold approximately 4.5%. Input material: peripheral blood. The source of these receptors is a woman aged 30 to 39 with acute or convalescent COVID-19.

V usage is TRBV6-1 and J usage is TRBJ1-6; D is possibly TRBD1 (6 bases). Germline V gives CDR1 MNHNS, CDR2 SASEGT. The CDR3 has 16 amino acids. Trimming left V 6 bases short and J 7 bases short, with 19 bases between. The CDR3 bases are TGTGCCAGCAGGGAACGAGGACAGACGATGAATTCACCCCTCCACTTT. The encoded protein is CASRERGQTMNSPLHF.

This clone was recorded once. Other DNA sequences in the same sample also yield this CDR3. The V gene is TRBV6-4, the J gene TRBJ2-3; D call uncertain. This CDR3 region has 13 residues. The V end lost 3 bases, the J end lost 2 bases, and 6 bases lay between the germline ends. The germline CDR1 and CDR2 sequences are MRHNA and SNTAGT. DNA for the CDR3: TGTGCCAGCAGTGAGGAGTTCACAGATACGCAGTATTTT. Its translation is CASSEEFTDTQYF.

The gene calls are TRBV4-2 and TRBJ2-1; D ambiguous. Germline CDR1 LGHNA, CDR2 YNFKEQ. Trimming stripped 0 bases from V and 2 bases from J, with 14 bases between. The CDR3 runs 17 residues. CDR3 DNA sequence: TGTGCCAGCAGCCAAGATCGCTCTGCGGCCGCCTACAATGAGCAGTTCTTC. It encodes CASSQDRSAAAYNEQFF.

This clone was picked up a small number of times. V and J are TRBV4-1 and TRBJ1-6; 8 positions agree with TRBD1. Trimming removed 5 bases from V and 9 bases from J; junction bases left unmatched: 12. From germline, CDR1 is MGHRA and CDR2 YSYEKL. CDR3 length: 16 amino acids. CDR3 DNA sequence: TGCGCCAGCAGCTCCGAACAGGGGGAATATGGTTCACCCCTCCACTTT. This gives the protein CASSSEQGEYGSPLHF.

The chain has TRBV5-4 and TRBJ2-7; 7 bases fit TRBD2. The CDR3 is 14 amino acids. The trim removed 3 bases at V and 2 bases at J, leaving 5 bases unmatched. Germline CDR1 and CDR2: SGHNT and YYREEE (reference sequence). The CDR3 nucleotides are TGTGCCAGCAGCTCCGGACTAGGACCCTACGAGCAGTACTTC. It yields the protein CASSSGLGPYEQYF.

The chain links TRBV5-1 to TRBJ2-7; D is undetermined. Per germline, CDR1 SGHRS and CDR2 YFSETQ. V was shortened by 4 bases and J by 0 bases, with 8 bases between the two germline ends. The CDR3 is 13 residues long. The DNA for the CDR3 is TGCGCCAGCAGCGTTAAGAGCTCCTACGAGCAGTACTTC. This codes for CASSVKSSYEQYF.

The chain links TRBV4-2 to TRBJ1-2; D is ambiguous. Germline V gene lookup returns CDR1 LGHNA and CDR2 YNFKEQ. The V gene lost 1 base and the J gene lost 2 bases, with 8 bases spanning the gap. This CDR3 comprises 14 residues. CDR3 sequence (DNA): TGTGCCAGCAGCCAAGGTAGCTCCAACTATGGCTACACCTTC. This translates into CASSQGSSNYGYTF.

The rearrangement uses TRBV7-8 and TRBJ2-7; 10 bases align to TRBD1. The J segment lost 3 bases and the V segment lost 6 bases, leaving 8 bases of the junction unmatched. This CDR3 region has 15 residues. The germline CDR1 and CDR2 sequences are SGHVS and FQNEAQ. CDR3 nucleotides: TGTGCCAGCAGGTCCGGGACAGGGGACCTCTACGAGCAGTACTTC. Translating gives CASRSGTGDLYEQYF. The complete variable domain, with remaining parts taken from reference TRBV7-8 and TRBJ2-7, reads GAGVSQSPRYKVAKRGQDVALRCDPISGHVSLFWYQQALGQGPEFLTYFQNEAQLDKSGLPSDRFFAERPEGSVSTLKIQRTQQEDSAVYLCASRSGTGDLYEQYFGPGTRLTVT.

The chain has TRBV5-6 and TRBJ2-3; no definite D call. The germline gives CDR1 SGHDT, CDR2 YYEEEE. V was cut by 1 base and J by 4 bases, with 13 bases left in between. The CDR3 runs 15 residues. In DNA form, the CDR3 reads TGTGCCAGCAGCTTGAGGCAGGTTCCCGCAGATACGCAGTATTTT. Translation gives CASSLRQVPADTQYF. Using reference TRBV5-6 and TRBJ2-3 for the parts outside the CDR3, the full variable domain is DAGVTQSPTHLIKTRGQQVTLRCSPKSGHDTVSWYQQALGQGPQFIFQYYEEEERQRGNFPDRFSGHQFPNYSSELNVNALLLGDSALYLCASSLRQVPADTQYFGPGTRLTVL.

The chain is built from TRBV2 and TRBJ2-5; 9 bases are shared with TRBD2. V shed 2 bases, J shed 8 bases, and the junction held 3 bases outside the gene matches. Germline CDR1 is SNHLY and CDR2 is FYNNEI. There are 13 residues in the CDR3. The CDR3 reads CASSEPSGITQYF. CDR3 DNA: TGTGCCAGCAGTGAACCTAGCGGGATAACCCAGTACTTC. Filled out from reference TRBV2 and TRBJ2-5, the complete variable domain reads EPEVTQTPSHQVTQMGQEVILRCVPISNHLYFYWYRQILGQKVEFLVSFYNNEISEKSEIFDDQFSVERPDGSNFTLKIRSTKLEDSAMYFCASSEPSGITQYFGPGTRLLVL.

This clone has just one count. The chain recombines TRBV11-2 with TRBJ1-2; the D is unclear. This CDR3 contains 11 residues. Germline CDR1 SGHAT, CDR2 FQNNGV. Trimming pared 1 base from V and 7 bases from J, leaving 4 bases between. The DNA of the CDR3 is TGTGCCAGCAGCTTAGGGAGTGGCTACACCTTC. Encoded protein: CASSLGSGYTF.

The J gene is TRBJ2-3, the V gene TRBV7-9; 8 bases agree with TRBD1. V was clipped by 5 bases and J by 4 bases; unmatched bases: 5. This CDR3 contains 14 residues. The germline gives CDR1 SEHNR, CDR2 FQNEAQ (reference sequence). CDR3 amino acids: CASSHGQGADTQYF. CDR3 DNA sequence: TGTGCCAGCAGCCACGGACAGGGCGCAGATACGCAGTATTTT. Using reference TRBV7-9 and TRBJ2-3 for the parts outside the CDR3, the full variable domain is DTGVSQNPRHKITKRGQNVTFRCDPISEHNRLYWYRQTLGQGPEFLTYFQNEAQLEKSRLLSDRFSAERPKGSFSTLEIQRTEQGDSAMYLCASSHGQGADTQYFGPGTRLTVL.

CDR3 sequence reads: CASSQVSSPSYNEQFF. CDR3 sequence (DNA): TGTGCCAGCAGCCAAGTGTCTAGTCCCTCGTACAATGAGCAGTTCTTC. The chain couples TRBV14 to TRBJ2-1; D is ambiguous. With 1 base removed from V and 4 bases from J, the gap between germline ends came to 14 bases. CDR3 size: 16 residues. Germline V gene sequence: CDR1 SGHDN, CDR2 FVKESK.

The chain is built from TRBV6-5 and TRBJ1-5; 9 bases match TRBD1. The CDR3 is 15 amino acids. The J segment lost 5 bases and the V segment lost 8 bases, leaving 10 bases of the junction unmatched. Germline CDR1 reads MNHEY; CDR2 reads SVGAGI. This CDR3 is CASYSSQGAYQPQHF. As DNA, the CDR3 is TGTGCCAGCTATTCGTCACAGGGGGCTTATCAGCCCCAGCATTTT.

The J gene is TRBJ2-1, the V gene TRBV30; no clear D. This CDR3 has 11 amino acids. CDR1 and CDR2 from the germline V gene are GTSNPN and SVGIG (reference sequence). V dropped 4 bases and J dropped 7 bases, with 8 bases sitting between them. CDR3 amino acids: CAWTSRNEQFF. The CDR3 DNA reads TGTGCCTGGACCAGTCGAAATGAGCAGTTCTTC.

The chain recombines TRBV4-1 with TRBJ1-2; 7 nucleotides match TRBD1. The CDR3 runs to 18 residues. Trimming removed 0 bases from V and 3 bases from J; junction bases left unmatched: 13. Germline CDR1 MGHRA, CDR2 YSYEKL. CDR3 bases: TGCGCCAGCAGCCAAGATCGATCGGGGAGGACAGGCCACTATGGCTACACCTTC. It translates to CASSQDRSGRTGHYGYTF.

The chain couples TRBV5-1 to TRBJ2-1; D possibly corresponds to TRBD2 (5 bases). Germline V gene sequence: CDR1 SGHRS, CDR2 YFSETQ. The CDR3 contains 11 residues. The V end lost 7 bases, the J end lost 9 bases, and 11 bases lay between the germline ends. The CDR3 loop is CASSAGLEQFF. In DNA, the CDR3 is TGCGCCAGCTCCGCGGGCCTTGAGCAGTTCTTC.

The J gene is TRBJ2-7, the V gene TRBV4-1; TRBD1 or TRBD2 may be the D gene (5 bases each). The CDR3 consists of 13 residues. Deletions cut 5 bases from V and 3 bases from J, with 11 bases between. Germline V gene sequence: CDR1 MGHRA, CDR2 YSYEKL. CDR3 residues: CASSEGEFYEQYF. The CDR3 bases are TGCGCCAGCAGCGAAGGGGAGTTCTACGAGCAGTACTTC.

Here the CDR3 reads CASSYTQGPTQTQYF. The DNA of the CDR3 is TGTGCCAGCAGTTACACACAGGGGCCCACGCAGACCCAGTACTTC. The gene calls are TRBV6-2 or TRBV6-3 and TRBJ2-5, with 7 nucleotides matching TRBD1. This CDR3 spans 15 amino acids. Trimming removed 2 bases from V and 6 bases from J; junction bases left unmatched: 9. Germline V gene sequence: CDR1 MNHEY, CDR2 SVGEGT.

The genes are TRBV5-4 and TRBJ1-3, with 8 bases aligning to TRBD1. The CDR3 loop spans 14 amino acids. CDR1 SGHNT and CDR2 YYREEE come from the germline V gene (reference sequence). V lost 4 bases to trimming and J lost 4 bases; unmatched junction nucleotides: 4. The CDR3 is CASSQGAGGNTIYF. In DNA, the CDR3 is TGTGCCAGCAGCCAGGGGGCGGGGGGAAACACCATATATTTT. The whole variable domain, remainder taken from reference TRBV5-4 and TRBJ1-3, is ETGVTQSPTHLIKTRGQQVTLRCSSQSGHNTVSWYQQALGQGPQFIFQYYREEENGRGNFPPRFSGLQFPNYSSELNVNALELDDSALYLCASSQGAGGNTIYFGEGSWLTVV.

The chain's CDR3 is CAWSVLEAEAFF. DNA for the CDR3: TGTGCCTGGAGTGTACTTGAGGCTGAAGCTTTCTTT. V and J are TRBV30 and TRBJ1-1; unclear D gene. This CDR3 spans 12 amino acids. Trimming took off 0 bases at V and 6 bases at J, with 8 bases between the two ends. Germline loops: CDR1 GTSNPN, CDR2 SVGIG (reference sequence).

J is TRBJ1-1 and V is TRBV12-3 or TRBV12-4, with D hard to call. The CDR3 covers 13 residues. V was shortened by 5 bases and J by 0 bases, with 7 bases between the two germline ends. The CDR3 reads CASSRRVNTEAFF. For the CDR3, the DNA is TGTGCCAGCAGTCGGAGAGTGAACACTGAAGCTTTCTTT.

A remark on this clone: At one end the junction does not follow the germline gene, possibly because of a read error. The chain is built from TRBV7-9 and TRBJ2-7; the D gene is possibly TRBD1 (5 bases). The CDR3 contains 12 residues. The V gene's germline CDR1 is SEHNR and CDR2 FQNEAQ (reference sequence). DNA of the CDR3: TGTGCCAGCAGCTTAGTATCGACAGCCGCTTTTTTC. The encoded protein is CASSLVSTAAFF.

The V and J genes are TRBV24-1 and TRBJ1-2; D might be TRBD1 (6 bases). This CDR3 region has 14 residues. Deletions cut 6 bases from V and 6 bases from J, with 16 bases between. Germline CDR1 reads KGHDR; CDR2 reads SFDVKD. In DNA form, the CDR3 reads TGTGCCACCAGTCAGTCAGGGGATTCGAATGGCTACACCTTC. It specifies CATSQSGDSNGYTF.

The chain links TRBV3-1 (or the pseudogene TRBV3-2) to TRBJ1-4; no firm D call. Germline V lookup: CDR1 LGHDT, CDR2 YNNKEL (reference sequence). The CDR3 length is 16 residues. Trimming removed 1 base from V and 5 bases from J, with 14 bases in between. This chain's CDR3 is CASSQALVDRNEKLFF. The CDR3 DNA reads as TGTGCCAGCAGCCAAGCCTTAGTAGATAGAAATGAAAAACTGTTTTTT.

The chain has TRBV19 and TRBJ2-3, with TRBD2 as a possible D gene (5 bases). Trimming stripped 10 bases from V and 4 bases from J, with 21 bases between. CDR1 LNHDA and CDR2 SQIVND come from the germline V gene (reference sequence). This CDR3 contains 15 residues. CDR3 nucleotides: TGTGCCACCTCCATGTACGGGATTGTGGCAGATACGCAGTATTTT. It is translated as CATSMYGIVADTQYF.

The genes are TRBV19 and TRBJ1-5; the D is unclear. Germline V gives CDR1 LNHDA, CDR2 SQIVND (reference sequence). The CDR3 spans 15 residues. The ends were cut back, 7 bases at V and 2 bases at J, with 15 bases in the middle. This CDR3 reads CASNAGWVGNQPQHF. As DNA, the CDR3 is TGTGCCAGTAACGCCGGGTGGGTAGGCAATCAGCCCCAGCATTTT.

The gene calls are TRBV4-1 and TRBJ2-6; TRBD2 matches 16 bases. CDR1 is MGHRA, CDR2 YSYEKL, per germline. The V gene end was trimmed by 0 bases and the J gene end by 3 bases; junction bases not matched to a gene: 8. There are 21 residues in the CDR3. The CDR3 sequence is CASSQEPGTSGGAFGANVLTF. CDR3 DNA: TGCGCCAGCAGCCAAGAACCCGGGACTAGCGGGGGGGCGTTTGGGGCCAACGTCCTGACTTTC.

This chain links TRBV18 with TRBJ1-4, with 9 bases identical to TRBD1. This CDR3 is built from 15 residues. Germline values: CDR1 KGHSH, CDR2 LQKENI. Trimming at V came to 6 bases and at J to 6 bases, leaving 8 bases not matched to a gene. CDR3 protein: CASSHKGTGHEKLFF. For the CDR3, the DNA is TGTGCCAGCTCGCATAAGGGGACAGGGCATGAAAAACTGTTTTTT.

With respect to this clone: The germline gene is not matched at one end of the junction; a read error may be the cause. This sequence joins TRBV12-3 or TRBV12-4 and TRBJ2-1; 15 nucleotides match TRBD2. This CDR3 region has 13 residues. The CDR3 loop reads CASSQGLAGGPLF. In DNA form, the CDR3 reads TGTGCCAGCAGTCAAGGACTAGCGGGGGGGCCGCTCTTC.